This T cell receptor beta chain was documented in a study of cytomegalovirus exposure and HLA in healthy donors. General study points: Being indistinguishable, some V segments were excluded, TRBV6-2 and TRBV6-3 among them.

This clone has more than one count but fewer than ten. Its antigen is still unknown. The germline gives CDR1 MGHRA, CDR2 YSYEKL. The ends were cut back, 1 base at V and 0 bases at J, with 9 bases in the middle. The CDR3 spans 16 residues. The PCR contained 60 Vbeta and 13 Jbeta primers. Assay: immunoSEQ multiplex PCR; the TCRdb copy retains only in-frame clones and omits some. The sample contains roughly 250,000 clones, roughly 80% of which appear only once. Sample: PBMCs. The sequence was obtained from a girl under 10 years old in good health and CMV-seronegative. This rearrangement joins TRBV4-1 to TRBJ1-4, with a weak D call TRBD1 (5 bases). The CDR3 nucleotides are TGCGCCAGCAGCCAAGTCGGGGGGGCAACTAATGAAAAACTGTTTTTT. As protein: CASSQVGGATNEKLFF.